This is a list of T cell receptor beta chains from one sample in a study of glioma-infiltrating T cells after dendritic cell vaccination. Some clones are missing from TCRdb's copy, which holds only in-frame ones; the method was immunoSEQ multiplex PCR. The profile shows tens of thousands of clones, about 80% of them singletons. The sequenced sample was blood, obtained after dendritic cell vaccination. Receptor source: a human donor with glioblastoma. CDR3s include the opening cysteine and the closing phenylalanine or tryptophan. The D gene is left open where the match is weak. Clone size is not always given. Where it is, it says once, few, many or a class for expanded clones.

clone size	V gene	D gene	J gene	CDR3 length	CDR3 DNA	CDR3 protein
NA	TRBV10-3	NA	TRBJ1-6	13	TGTGCCATCAAAACAGTCTATAATTCACCCCTCCACTTT	CAIKTVYNSPLHF
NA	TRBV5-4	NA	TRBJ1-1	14	TGTGCCAGCAGCTTTTATACAGGAAACACTGAAGCTTTCTTT	CASSFYTGNTEAFF
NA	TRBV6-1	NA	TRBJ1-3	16	TGTGCCAGCAGTGAGCCGGGACGTGGAGGGGGAAACACCATATATTTT	CASSEPGRGGGNTIYF
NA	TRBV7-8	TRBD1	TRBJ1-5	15	TGTGCCAGCAGCCAGGGGGGAGGAGGGTTGCGGCCCCAGCATTTT	CASSQGGGGLRPQHF
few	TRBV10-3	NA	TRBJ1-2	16	TGTGCCATCAGTCCCAAGAGGACACCAGAAAACTATGGCTACACCTTC	CAISPKRTPENYGYTF
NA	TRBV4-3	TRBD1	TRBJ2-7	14	TGCGCCAGCAGCCAAGCAGGGACAGGGTTCGAGCAGTACTTC	CASSQAGTGFEQYF
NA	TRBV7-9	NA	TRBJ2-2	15	TGTGCCAGCGTCCTGGGCGACCCGAACACCGGGGAGCTGTTTTTT	CASVLGDPNTGELFF
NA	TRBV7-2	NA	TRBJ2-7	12	TGTGCCAGCAGCCCCCAGGGAATCGAGCAGTACTTC	CASSPQGIEQYF
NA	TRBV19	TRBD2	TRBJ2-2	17	TGTGCCAGTAGAACCCATGGCGGGGGGTTAGGAACCGGGGAGCTGTTTTTT	CASRTHGGGLGTGELFF
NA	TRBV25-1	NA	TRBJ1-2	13	TGTGCCAGCAGTGATCGGGTTAACTATGGCTACACCTTC	CASSDRVNYGYTF
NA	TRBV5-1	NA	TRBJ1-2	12	TGCGCCAGCAGCTTGGAGGCAGGAAATTACACCTTC	CASSLEAGNYTF
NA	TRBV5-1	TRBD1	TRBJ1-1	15	TGCGCCAGCAGGTCCGGGACAGGGATCGGGACTGAAGCTTTCTTT	CASRSGTGIGTEAFF
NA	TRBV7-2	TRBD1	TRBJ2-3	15	TGTGCCAGCAGCCCCTTCCCCAGGGGGAAAGATACGCAGTATTTT	CASSPFPRGKDTQYF
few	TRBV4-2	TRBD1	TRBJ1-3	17	TGTGCCAGCAGCCAAGATAACAGGGGTCCCTCTGGAAACACCATATATTTT	CASSQDNRGPSGNTIYF
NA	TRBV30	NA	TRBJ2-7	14	TGTGCCTGGAGTAAGGGACTTGCCTCCTACGAGCAGTACTTC	CAWSKGLASYEQYF
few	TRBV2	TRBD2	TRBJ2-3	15	TGTGCCAGCCGAAGGACTAGCGGGGGCACAGATACGCAGTATTTT	CASRRTSGGTDTQYF
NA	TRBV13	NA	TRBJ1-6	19	TGTGCCAGCAGCTTAGGCCTCGGGGTACCATTAAATACTAATTCACCCCTCCACTTT	CASSLGLGVPLNTNSPLHF
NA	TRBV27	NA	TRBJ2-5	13	TGTGCCAGCAGTTGGAGTCAGCAAGAGACCCAGTACTTC	CASSWSQQETQYF
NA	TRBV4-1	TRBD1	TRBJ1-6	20	TGCGCCAGCAGCCAAGAGAGGGTGCCCGGGCAGGGGGTCTATAATTCACCCCTCCACTTT	CASSQERVPGQGVYNSPLHF
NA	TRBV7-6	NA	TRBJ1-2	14	TGTGCCAGCAGCCAAGGGGTGTTGGACTATGGCTACACCTTC	CASSQGVLDYGYTF
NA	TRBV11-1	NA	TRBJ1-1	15	TGTGCCAGCAGCCCCCGACGGGAAACTGACACTGAAGCTTTCTTT	CASSPRRETDTEAFF
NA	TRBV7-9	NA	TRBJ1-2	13	TGTGCCAGCAGCTTAGAATCCATTTACAGGGTCACCTTC	CASSLESIYRVTF
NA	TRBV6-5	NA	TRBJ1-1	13	TGTGCCAGCACCCGTGGTGGGGCAGCTGAAGCTTTCTTT	CASTRGGAAEAFF
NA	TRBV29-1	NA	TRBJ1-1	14	TGCAGCGTCTTCAGGCGGGGGGGTGGCACTGAAGCTTTCTTT	CSVFRRGGGTEAFF
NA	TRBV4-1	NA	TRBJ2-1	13	TGCGCCAGCAGCCAACTAGGACTCGCTGGGCAGTTCTTC	CASSQLGLAGQFF
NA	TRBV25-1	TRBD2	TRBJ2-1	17	TGTGCCAGCAGTGAGCTAGCGGGGGGACGGTCCTACAATGAGCAGTTCTTC	CASSELAGGRSYNEQFF
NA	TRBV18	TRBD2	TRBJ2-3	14	TGTGCCACGTCCGGGACTAGCGACACAGATACGCAGTATTTT	CATSGTSDTDTQYF
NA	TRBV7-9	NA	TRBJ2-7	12	TGTGCCAGCAGCTTAGGGGCTTACGAGCAGTACTTC	CASSLGAYEQYF
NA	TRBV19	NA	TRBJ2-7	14	TGTGCCAGTAGCGACAGCGCGAGCTCCTACGAGCAGTACTTC	CASSDSASSYEQYF
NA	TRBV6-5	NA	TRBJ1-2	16	TGTGCCAGCAGTTACCTGCGTGGGGGCGAGAGCTATGGCTACACCTTC	CASSYLRGGESYGYTF
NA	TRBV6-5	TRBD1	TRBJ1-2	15	TGTGCCAGCAGTTACAGCGACAGGGAGAGATATGGCTACACCTTC	CASSYSDRERYGYTF
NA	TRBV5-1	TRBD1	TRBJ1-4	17	TGCGCCAGCAGCTTGGGTGGGACAGGGTTCGTAAGTGAAAAACTGTTTTTT	CASSLGGTGFVSEKLFF
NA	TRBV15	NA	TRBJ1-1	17	TGTGCCACCAGCAGAGGGCCAGGGGTTCTGGAGAACACTGAAGCTTTCTTT	CATSRGPGVLENTEAFF
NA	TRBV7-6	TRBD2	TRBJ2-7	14	TGTGCCAGCAGCGTAAGCGGGGGGTTTTACGAGCAGTACTTC	CASSVSGGFYEQYF
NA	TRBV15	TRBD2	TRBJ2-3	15	TGTGCCACCAGCAGAGATCGGGGGGACCAAGATACGCAGTATTTT	CATSRDRGDQDTQYF
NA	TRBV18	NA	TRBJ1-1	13	TGTGCCAGCTCACCTGGCAGGGGCGCTGAAGCTTTCTTT	CASSPGRGAEAFF
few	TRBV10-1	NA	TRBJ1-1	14	TGCGCCAGCAGTGAGGGGCCAAGGAACACTGAAGCTTTCTTT	CASSEGPRNTEAFF
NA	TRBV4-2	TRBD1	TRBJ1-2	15	TGTGCCAGCAGCCTCGAGACAGGGCCTAACTATGGCTACACCTTC	CASSLETGPNYGYTF
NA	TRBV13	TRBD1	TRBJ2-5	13	TGTGCCAGCAGCATGGACAGGAGGGAGACCCAGTACTTC	CASSMDRRETQYF
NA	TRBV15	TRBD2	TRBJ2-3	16	TGTGCCACCAGCAGAGACCTAGCGGGGGGGAGGGATACGCAGTATTTT	CATSRDLAGGRDTQYF
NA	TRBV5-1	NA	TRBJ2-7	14	TGCGCCAGCAGCCTTACAGGGTCCACCTACGAGCAGTACTTC	CASSLTGSTYEQYF
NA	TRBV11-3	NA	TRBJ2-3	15	TGTGCCAGCAGCCCCGGAGGGGGGGCCAAAGATACGCAGTATTTT	CASSPGGGAKDTQYF
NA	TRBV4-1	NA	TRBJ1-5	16	TGCGCCAGCAGCCAAGAAGGGGCAGGGGAGGGGAGCTCCCAGCATTTT	CASSQEGAGEGSSQHF
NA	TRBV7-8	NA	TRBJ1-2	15	TGTGCCAGCAGCTCCTACAGGGACCTTAACTATGGCTACACCTTC	CASSSYRDLNYGYTF
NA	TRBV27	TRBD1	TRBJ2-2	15	TGTGCCAGCAGTGAGACAGGGGGCGCGGCCGGGGAGCTGTTTTTT	CASSETGGAAGELFF
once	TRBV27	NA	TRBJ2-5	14	TGTGCCAGCAGACCCGGCGGAGGGCGGGAGACCCAGTACTTC	CASRPGGGRETQYF
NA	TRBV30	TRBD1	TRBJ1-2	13	TGTGCCTGGACCCTCGGACAGGGAGAAGGCTACACCTTC	CAWTLGQGEGYTF
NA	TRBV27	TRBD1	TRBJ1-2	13	TGTGCCAGCAGCCCTACAGGGGATTATGGCTACACCTTC	CASSPTGDYGYTF
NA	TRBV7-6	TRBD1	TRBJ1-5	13	TGTGCCAGCAGCGCAGGGGGTTTTCAGCCCCAGCATTTT	CASSAGGFQPQHF
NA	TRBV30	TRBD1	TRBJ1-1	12	TGTGCCTCTCAGGGGGATAGCACTGAAGCTTTCTTT	CASQGDSTEAFF
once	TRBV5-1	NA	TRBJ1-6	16	TGCGCCAGCAGCCCCTCGGAGGCCTTCTATAATTCACCCCTCCACTTT	CASSPSEAFYNSPLHF